This passage covers 3 T cell receptor beta chains from one sample sequenced in a study of T cell repertoires in cytomegalovirus infection. Each CDR3 protein is one row after TCRdb ran MiXCR on the reads. The sample records about 110,000 distinct CDR3 sequences, 30% being singletons. No antigen has been identified for these receptors. This specimen was CD8+ T cells from cultured PBMCs, taken from culture after CMV antigen stimulation. The receptors come from a human donor in good health (CMV status not recorded). Some clones in this sample may be carry-over from other donors' samples.

The V gene is TRBV7-4, the J gene TRBJ1-4, with D tentatively TRBD1 (6 bases). Trimming left V 7 bases short and J 6 bases short, with 18 bases between. The CDR3 has 15 amino acids. Germline CDR1 reads SGHVT; CDR2 reads SQSDAQ. CDR3: CASTDKQGRDEKLFF. Here the CDR3 DNA reads TGTGCCAGCACCGATAAACAGGGTAGGGATGAAAAACTGTTTTTT. The variable domain in full, with the rest retrieved from reference TRBV7-4 and TRBJ1-4, is GAGVSQSPRYKVAKRGRDVALRCDSISGHVTLYWYRQTLGQGSEVLTYSQSDAQRDKSGRPSGRFSAERPERSVSTLKIQRTEQGDSAVYLCASTDKQGRDEKLFFGSGTQLSVL.

The chain carries TRBV9 and TRBJ2-1; D perhaps matches TRBD2 (5 bases). The germline V and J ends were trimmed by 7 bases and 1 base, with 15 bases remaining between them. This CDR3 has 15 amino acids. CDR1 is SGDLS and CDR2 is YYNGEE in the germline V gene. The CDR3 reads CASGTRGNSYNEQFF. The CDR3 DNA is TGTGCCAGCGGCACACGGGGAAATTCCTACAATGAGCAGTTCTTC.

The rearrangement uses TRBV7-9 and TRBJ2-1; TRBD2 agrees at 8 bases. The CDR3 consists of 15 residues. Germline values: CDR1 SEHNR, CDR2 FQNEAQ (reference sequence). Trimming at V came to 2 bases and at J to 8 bases, leaving 8 bases not matched to a gene. The CDR3 protein is CASSLRGTRADEQFF. The CDR3, as DNA: TGTGCCAGCAGCTTAAGGGGGACTAGAGCAGATGAGCAGTTCTTC.